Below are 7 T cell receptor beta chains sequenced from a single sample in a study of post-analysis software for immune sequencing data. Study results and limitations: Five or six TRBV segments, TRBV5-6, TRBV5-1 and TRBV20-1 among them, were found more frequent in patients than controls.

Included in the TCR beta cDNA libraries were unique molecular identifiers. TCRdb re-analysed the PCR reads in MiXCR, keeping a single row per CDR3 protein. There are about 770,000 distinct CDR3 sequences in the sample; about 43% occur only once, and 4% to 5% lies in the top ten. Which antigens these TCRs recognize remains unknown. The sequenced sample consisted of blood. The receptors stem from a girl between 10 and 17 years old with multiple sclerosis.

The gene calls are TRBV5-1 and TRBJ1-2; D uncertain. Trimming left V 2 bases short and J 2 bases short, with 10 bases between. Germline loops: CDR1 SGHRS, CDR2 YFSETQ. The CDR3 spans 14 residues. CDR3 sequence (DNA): TGCGCCAGCAGCTTCGGTGACGGGAACTATGGCTACACCTTC. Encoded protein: CASSFGDGNYGYTF. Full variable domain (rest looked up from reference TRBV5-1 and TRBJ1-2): KAGVTQTPRYLIKTRGQQVTLSCSPISGHRSVSWYQQTPGQGLQFLFEYFSETQRNKGNFPGRFSGRQFSNSRSEMNVSTLELGDSALYLCASSFGDGNYGYTFGSGTRLTVV.

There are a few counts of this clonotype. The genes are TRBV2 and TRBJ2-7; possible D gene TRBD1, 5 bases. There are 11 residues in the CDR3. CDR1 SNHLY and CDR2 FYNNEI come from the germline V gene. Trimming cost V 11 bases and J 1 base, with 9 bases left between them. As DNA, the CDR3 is TGTGCCGCCAGGGTTTCCTACGAGCAGTACTTC. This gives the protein CAARVSYEQYF.

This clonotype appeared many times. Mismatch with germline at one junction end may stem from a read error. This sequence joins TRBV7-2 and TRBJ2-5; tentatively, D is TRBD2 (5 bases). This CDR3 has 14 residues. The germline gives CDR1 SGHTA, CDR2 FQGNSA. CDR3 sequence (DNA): TGCGCCAGCAGCCTGGGGAGAAGCCAAGAGACCCAGTACTTC. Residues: CASSLGRSQETQYF.

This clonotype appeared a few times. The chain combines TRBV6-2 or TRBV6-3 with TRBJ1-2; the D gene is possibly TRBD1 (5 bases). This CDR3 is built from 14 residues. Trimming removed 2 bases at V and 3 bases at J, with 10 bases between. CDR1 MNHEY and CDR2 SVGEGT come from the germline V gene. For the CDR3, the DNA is TGTGCCAGCAGTTACGAGGGACGGGACTATGGCTACACCTTC. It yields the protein CASSYEGRDYGYTF.

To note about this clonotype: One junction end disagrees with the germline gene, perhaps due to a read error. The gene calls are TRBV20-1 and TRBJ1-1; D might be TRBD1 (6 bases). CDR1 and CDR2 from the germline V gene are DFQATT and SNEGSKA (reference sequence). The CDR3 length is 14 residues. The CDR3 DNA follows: TGCAGTGCTAGAGGGCAGGCCGGGGACACTGAAGCTTACTTT. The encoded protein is CSARGQAGDTEAYF.

CDR3 DNA: TGTGCCAGCAGCCAAGAGGACCTAGGGGCCAATGAGCAGTTCTTC. This translates into CASSQEDLGANEQFF. The gene calls are TRBV14 and TRBJ2-1; TRBD1 might be the D (5 bases). CDR1 and CDR2 (germline): SGHDN, FVKESK. V was shortened by 0 bases and J by 6 bases, with 12 bases between the two germline ends. CDR3 length: 15 residues.

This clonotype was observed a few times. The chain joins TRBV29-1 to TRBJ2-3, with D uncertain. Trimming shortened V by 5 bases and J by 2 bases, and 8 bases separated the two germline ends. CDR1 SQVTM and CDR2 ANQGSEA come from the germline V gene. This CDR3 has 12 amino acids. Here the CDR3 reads CSVWENTDTQYF. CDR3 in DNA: TGCAGCGTTTGGGAAAACACAGATACGCAGTATTTT.